These T cell receptor beta chains were read from a single sample in a study of shared clonotypes between healthy human individuals. The table came from immunoSEQ multiplex PCR; TCRdb's copy has only in-frame clones and leaves some out. The top ten hold around 0.45% of the sample, which has approximately 1.5 million clones, nearly 99% seen once. The sample consisted of naive CD4+ T cells sorted from blood. The receptors here all came from a man between 25 and 39 years old in good health. Each CDR3 is given with its conserved first and last residue. The D gene is left open where the match is weak. Size tells how often a clone was seen (once, few, many) or the class of an expanded clone, and some rows leave it out.

TRBV5-1,TRBJ2-1,NA,NA,CASRGTGKYNEQFF
TRBV13,TRBJ2-3,NA,NA,CASSLATGFTDTQYF
TRBV7-6,TRBJ1-3,TRBD1,NA,CASSLLTGGSSGNTIYF
TRBV25-1,TRBJ1-2,NA,NA,CASSERFGANYGYTF
TRBV7-8,TRBJ2-2,NA,NA,CASTQGVRHTGELFF
TRBV5-1,TRBJ1-2,NA,NA,CASSTGGERGYTF
TRBV11-2,TRBJ1-1,NA,NA,CASSLVSGVETEAFF
TRBV7-9,TRBJ2-1,TRBD2,NA,CASSLAGGTDQFF
TRBV11-3,TRBJ2-1,TRBD1,NA,CASSQTRQGGEQFF
TRBV9,TRBJ2-1,TRBD2,NA,CASSVLAEPNEQFF
TRBV7-2,TRBJ2-3,NA,NA,CASSPANSDTQYF
TRBV15,TRBJ2-7,NA,NA,CATSPARVGYEQYF
TRBV2,TRBJ2-1,TRBD2,once,CASRTTSGSYNEQFF
TRBV27,TRBJ2-7,TRBD1,NA,CASSLYIDRVYEQYF
TRBV5-6,TRBJ1-3,TRBD1,NA,CASSFRGAANGNTIYF
TRBV7-9,TRBJ2-1,TRBD1,NA,CASSYRTGQFF
TRBV18,TRBJ1-4,NA,NA,CASSPTLTDLNEKLFF
TRBV5-4,TRBJ2-7,TRBD2,NA,CASSAGTQRGSYEQYF
TRBV5-4,TRBJ2-1,TRBD2,NA,CASSLERSSGYNEQFF
TRBV19,TRBJ1-5,NA,NA,CASSHEFRGIQPQHF
TRBV7-6,TRBJ2-1,NA,NA,CASSLEPGRDPEQFF
TRBV6-1,TRBJ2-1,NA,NA,CASSEWGLTSASSYNEQFF
TRBV7-3,TRBJ2-1,TRBD2,NA,CASSTGTSGSNEQFF
TRBV5-1,TRBJ1-1,NA,NA,CASSFTGNTEAFF
TRBV6-4,TRBJ1-1,NA,NA,CASSVPGANTEAFF
TRBV18,TRBJ2-7,TRBD2,NA,CASSPSSSGTYEQYF
TRBV19,TRBJ2-2,NA,once,CASSPLAAGTGELFF
TRBV6-1,TRBJ1-5,NA,NA,CASSKNQPQHF
TRBV6-5,TRBJ1-1,NA,NA,CASSYFLGTGTEAFF
TRBV29-1,TRBJ1-5,NA,once,CSDPNSNQPQHF
TRBV6-6,TRBJ2-2,TRBD1,NA,CASSPDRGHYGELFF
TRBV5-8,TRBJ2-1,TRBD1,NA,CASSLDRGRNEQFF
TRBV6-5,TRBJ1-5,NA,NA,CASSPDRSNQPQHF
TRBV9,TRBJ2-7,TRBD1,NA,CASSVTGVEYEQYF
TRBV19,TRBJ1-2,NA,NA,CASSIPGDSNYGYTF
TRBV28,TRBJ1-5,NA,NA,CASSDTFPQGEQPQHF
TRBV6-5,TRBJ1-2,NA,NA,CASSPTGTRSGYTF
TRBV5-1,TRBJ1-5,NA,NA,CASSYTGTANQPQHF
TRBV28,TRBJ2-7,TRBD2,NA,CATRTSGSHEQYF
TRBV19,TRBJ2-7,TRBD1,NA,CASSIVGTGSSEQYF
TRBV2,TRBJ1-2,TRBD1,NA,CASSLTGNYGYTF
TRBV9,TRBJ2-3,NA,NA,CASSDPRVAQTTDTQYF
TRBV28,TRBJ2-5,NA,once,CASSSDGTQYF
TRBV19,TRBJ1-1,NA,NA,CASSQLLGRTEAFF
TRBV28,TRBJ2-1,NA,NA,CASSPFAPVSYNEQFF
TRBV15,TRBJ2-4,NA,NA,CATSSGLVGAKNIQYF
TRBV5-4,TRBJ1-4,NA,NA,CASSLFGSGEKLFF
TRBV5-1,TRBJ2-5,NA,NA,CASSYAAQETQYF
TRBV7-2,TRBJ2-7,NA,NA,CASSLALPSTEQYF
TRBV10-3,TRBJ2-5,TRBD2,once,CAISQKSGRGETQYF
TRBV10-3,TRBJ1-2,TRBD1,NA,CAIRTGQTENYGYTF
TRBV6-5,TRBJ1-1,TRBD1,NA,CASKTGATEAFF
TRBV5-1,TRBJ2-7,TRBD1,NA,CASSSTGGAPYEQYF